The clone carrying this T cell receptor beta chain came up many times. No antigen is known for it. The data are from a study of T-cell reconstitution after alpha-beta-depleted transplantation in children. Study-level results: After one year, T-cell counts and TCRbeta diversity mostly came from new T cells. Some patients' high day-60 TCRbeta diversity was attributed to recipient cells surviving conditioning.

The authors prepared the TCRbeta library with unique molecular identifiers. Via MiXCR, TCRdb re-called the PCR reads, giving one row per CDR3 protein. Counted here are fewer than 150,000 distinct CDR3 sequences, roughly 10% occurring once; the ten biggest clones make up about 24%. The CDR3 covers 15 residues. V dropped 3 bases and J dropped 7 bases, with 19 bases sitting between them. The germline V gene encodes CDR1 DFQATT and CDR2 SNEGSKA (reference sequence). This clonotype originated in a girl under three years old who had a stem cell transplant for combined immunodeficiency, so the T cells may come from the graft donor. The chain carries TRBV20-1 and TRBJ2-1; possibly TRBD2 for D (6 bases). Here the sequenced sample was PBMCs, mostly from graft donor cells, taken 180 days after TCRalphabeta/CD19-depleted stem cell transplant. The CDR3, as DNA: TGCAGTGCTAGGGCCTTTAACCGGGAGTCGAATGAGCAGTTCTTC. This encodes CSARAFNRESNEQFF.